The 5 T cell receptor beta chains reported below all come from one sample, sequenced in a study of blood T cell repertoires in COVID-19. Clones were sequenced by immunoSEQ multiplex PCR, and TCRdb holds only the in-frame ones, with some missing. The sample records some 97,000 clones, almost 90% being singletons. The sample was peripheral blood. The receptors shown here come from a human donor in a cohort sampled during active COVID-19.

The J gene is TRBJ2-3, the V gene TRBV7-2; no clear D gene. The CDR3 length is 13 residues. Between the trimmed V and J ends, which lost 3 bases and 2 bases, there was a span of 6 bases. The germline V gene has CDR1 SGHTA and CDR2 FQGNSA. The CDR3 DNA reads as TGTGCCAGCAGCTTGGGCCCCACAGATACGCAGTATTTT. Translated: CASSLGPTDTQYF.

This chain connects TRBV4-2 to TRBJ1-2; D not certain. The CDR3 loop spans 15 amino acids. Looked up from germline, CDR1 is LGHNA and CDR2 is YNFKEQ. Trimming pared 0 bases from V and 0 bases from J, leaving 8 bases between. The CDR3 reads CASSQEVVANYGYTF. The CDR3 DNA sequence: TGTGCCAGCAGCCAAGAGGTCGTAGCTAACTATGGCTACACCTTC.

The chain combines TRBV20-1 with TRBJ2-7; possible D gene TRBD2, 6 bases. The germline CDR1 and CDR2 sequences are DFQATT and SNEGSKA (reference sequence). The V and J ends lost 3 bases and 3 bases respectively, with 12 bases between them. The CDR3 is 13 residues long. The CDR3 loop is CSASRGGGYEQYF. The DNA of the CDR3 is TGCAGTGCTAGTCGTGGGGGAGGCTACGAGCAGTACTTC.

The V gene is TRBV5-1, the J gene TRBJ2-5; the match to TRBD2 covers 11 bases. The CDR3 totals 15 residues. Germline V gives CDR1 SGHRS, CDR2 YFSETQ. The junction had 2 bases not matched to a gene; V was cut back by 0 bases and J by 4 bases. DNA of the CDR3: TGCGCCAGCAGCTTGGTTCTAGCGGGAGGAGAGACCCAGTACTTC. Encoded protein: CASSLVLAGGETQYF.

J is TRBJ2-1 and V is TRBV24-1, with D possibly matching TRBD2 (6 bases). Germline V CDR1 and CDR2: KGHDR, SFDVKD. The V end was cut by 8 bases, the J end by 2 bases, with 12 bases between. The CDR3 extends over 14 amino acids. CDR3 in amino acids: CATTTGGPYNEQFF. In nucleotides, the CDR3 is TGTGCCACCACAACAGGAGGGCCCTACAATGAGCAGTTCTTC.